The sequence of this T cell receptor beta chain was determined in a study of blood T cells in healthy people across ages. Study observations and caveats: Observed TCR beta diversity showed a strong correlation with the percentage of naive T cells as measured by flow cytometry.

A remark on this clonotype: Its antigen is not identified.

A second PCR of about 6 to 12 cycles used a sample-barcoded 5' primer and a J-beta primer mix. TCRdb recomputed calls from the 5' RACE reads with MiXCR, one row per CDR3 protein. The sample holds about 1.5 million distinct CDR3 sequences, approximately 38% seen once. The clonotype was recovered from a woman aged 18-29 years in good health. The sequencing sample was made of blood.

The CDR3 spells CASSAPQGSILYEQYF. In DNA form, the CDR3 reads TGTGCCAGCAGTGCGCCTCAGGGCAGTATCCTCTACGAGCAGTACTTC. The rearrangement links TRBV28 to TRBJ2-7; D possibly corresponds to TRBD1 (5 bases). Germline-derived CDR1 and CDR2 are MDHEN and SYDVKM. CDR3 size: 16 residues. Deletions cut 5 bases from V and 3 bases from J, with 20 bases between.